These 17 T cell receptor beta chains came from one sample sequenced in a study of blood T cell repertoires in COVID-19 (dated by TCRdb to 2020 to 2022). The method was the immunoSEQ multiplex PCR assay. The immuneACCESS repertoire file appears here via TCRdb, limited to in-frame rearrangements. These files lack a portion of the clones; in checked studies, under half of the deficit traces to unresolved V genes, and the cause of the others is not known. This sample comprises about 200,000 clones, 70% to 90% of them detected only once. The top ten clonotypes cover roughly 8.1% of the sample. Sample: PBMCs or T cells enriched from blood (not recorded which). These receptors came from a woman aged 18-29 years who had recovered from COVID-19.

The chain links TRBV29-1 to TRBJ2-1, with 12 bases that match TRBD2. V was pared by 5 bases and J by 5 bases, with 16 bases of the junction left unmatched. Germline V gene sequence: CDR1 SQVTM, CDR2 ANQGSEA. The CDR3 is 18 amino acids. CDR3 sequence (DNA): TGCAGCGTTCGAGGGGGACTAGCGGGCATCTTGCCAAACAATGAGCAGTTCTTC. Encoded protein: CSVRGGLAGILPNNEQFF.

This sequence joins TRBV29-1 and TRBJ2-7, with 7 bases identical to TRBD1. This CDR3 contains 14 residues. With V trimmed by 6 bases and J by 0 bases, 8 bases remained unmatched. CDR1 SQVTM and CDR2 ANQGSEA come from the germline V gene. The CDR3 nucleotides are TGCAGCGTCGAGGAGTGGGACAGCTCCTACGAGCAGTACTTC. Amino acid sequence: CSVEEWDSSYEQYF.

Only one count was recorded for this clone. The chain uses TRBV10-2 and TRBJ2-7; the D gene is possibly TRBD2 (7 bases). The V gene lost 8 bases and the J gene lost 3 bases, with 11 bases spanning the gap. This CDR3 region has 12 residues. Germline V gene sequence: CDR1 WSHSY, CDR2 SAAADI. CDR3 region: CASEGGDYEQYF. CDR3 bases: TGCGCCAGCGAGGGGGGGGACTACGAGCAGTACTTC.

The rearrangement links TRBV19 to TRBJ1-1; D gene ambiguous. CDR1 LNHDA and CDR2 SQIVND come from the germline V gene (reference sequence). The CDR3 sequence is 15 residues long. Trimming pared 0 bases from V and 2 bases from J, leaving 10 bases between. The DNA for the CDR3 is TGTGCCAGTAGTATAGAGGGAGACCTTAACACTGAAGCTTTCTTT. Translation gives CASSIEGDLNTEAFF.

The chain is built from TRBV5-6 and TRBJ2-1; weak D call: TRBD1 (5 bases). CDR1 is SGHDT and CDR2 is YYEEEE in the germline V gene. Trimming shortened V by 4 bases and J by 3 bases, and 11 bases separated the two germline ends. The CDR3 loop spans 14 amino acids. CDR3: CASSHGQLYNEQFF. CDR3 nucleotides: TGTGCCAGCAGCCATGGACAACTCTACAATGAGCAGTTCTTC.

The CDR3, as DNA: TGTGCCAGTAGTCCTCGACAGGCTAATCGACCCCAGCATTTT. This codes for CASSPRQANRPQHF. The genes are TRBV19 and TRBJ1-5; TRBD1 is a possible D gene (6 bases). This CDR3 has 14 amino acids. V shed 5 bases and J shed 10 bases, with 18 bases lying between them. Germline-derived CDR1 and CDR2 are LNHDA and SQIVND (reference sequence).

The chain employs TRBV27 and TRBJ1-5, with D perhaps TRBD1 (6 bases). The CDR3 has 16 amino acids. Germline CDR1 and CDR2: MNHEY and SMNVEV (reference sequence). Between the trimmed V and J ends, which lost 5 bases and 0 bases, there was a span of 14 bases. In nucleotides, the CDR3 is TGTGCCAGCAGTCCAAAAGGGGGTTATAGCAATCAGCCCCAGCATTTT. This gives the protein CASSPKGGYSNQPQHF.

Regarding this clone: At the DNA level, this CDR3 is encoded by other sequences in the same sample as well. This chain uses TRBV6-5 with TRBJ1-3; D gene uncertain. Per the germline V gene, CDR1 is MNHEY and CDR2 is SVGAGI. V was shortened by 0 bases and J by 0 bases, with 6 bases between the two germline ends. The CDR3 loop spans 15 amino acids. The CDR3 coding sequence is TGTGCCAGCAGTTACTCCTCCCTCTCTGGAAACACCATATATTTT. This codes for CASSYSSLSGNTIYF.

This clone showed up just once. The V gene is TRBV5-1, the J gene TRBJ1-5; 9 bases align to TRBD1. The CDR3 spans 14 residues. V lost 3 bases and J lost 7; bases outside the gene matches: 5. Germline CDR1 and CDR2: SGHRS and YFSETQ. Written as DNA, the CDR3 is TGCGCCAGCAGCTGGACAGGGGTTGGGCAGCCCCAGCATTTT. Amino acid sequence: CASSWTGVGQPQHF. The whole variable domain, remainder taken from reference TRBV5-1 and TRBJ1-5, is KAGVTQTPRYLIKTRGQQVTLSCSPISGHRSVSWYQQTPGQGLQFLFEYFSETQRNKGNFPGRFSGRQFSNSRSEMNVSTLELGDSALYLCASSWTGVGQPQHFGDGTRLSIL.

The chain links TRBV15 to TRBJ2-1, with 13 bases matching TRBD2. There are 15 residues in the CDR3. Trimming cost V 4 bases and J 6 bases; bases outside gene matches: 3. Germline lookup yields CDR1 LNHNV and CDR2 YYDKDF (reference sequence). The chain's CDR3 is CATSKTSGGANEQFF. CDR3 DNA: TGTGCCACCAGCAAAACTAGCGGGGGGGCCAATGAGCAGTTCTTC.

This clone appeared a single time. CDR3 loop: CASRGQNNQPQHF. DNA for the CDR3: TGTGCCAGTAGGGGACAGAACAATCAGCCCCAGCATTTT. The J gene is TRBJ1-5, the V gene TRBV6-5; 7 nucleotides line up with TRBD1. V lost 9 bases, J lost 3 bases, and 5 bases stayed unmatched. The CDR3 runs 13 residues. Germline CDR1 is MNHEY and CDR2 is SVGAGI.

The rearrangement uses TRBV11-2 and TRBJ1-2, with D possibly TRBD1 on 5 matching bases. The length of the CDR3 is 15 residues. Germline loops: CDR1 SGHAT, CDR2 FQNNGV. V gave up 5 bases and J gave up 5 bases, with 18 bases separating them. For the CDR3, the DNA is TGTGCCAGCAGCCAAACACAAGTAGGGGCTTATGGCTACACCTTC. It is translated as CASSQTQVGAYGYTF.

The chain recombines TRBV18 with TRBJ1-1; 8 bases fit TRBD1. V dropped 2 bases and J dropped 11; count of bases not matched to a gene: 22. The CDR3 has 18 residues. Germline V gene lookup returns CDR1 KGHSH and CDR2 LQKENI. DNA for the CDR3: TGTGCCAGCTCACCAGGGGCCGGACAGGGTGGATCCCACCAAGGTGCTTTCTTT. This encodes CASSPGAGQGGSHQGAFF.

The chain joins TRBV10-3 to TRBJ2-7; TRBD2 matches at 9 bases. This CDR3 has 14 residues. Germline lookup yields CDR1 ENHRY and CDR2 SYGVKD. With 2 bases clipped from V and 7 bases from J, the junction kept 6 bases outside the gene matches. This CDR3 is CAISEARAGGEQYF. The CDR3 DNA reads as TGTGCCATCAGTGAGGCGAGAGCGGGGGGTGAGCAGTACTTC.

The V call is TRBV6-2 or TRBV6-3, the J call TRBJ2-1; 10 bases fit TRBD1. The CDR3 is 15 residues long. From germline, CDR1 is MNHEY and CDR2 SVGEGT. V lost 2 bases, J lost 9 bases, and 7 bases stayed unmatched. The CDR3 region has the DNA TGTGCCAGCAGTTACAGGGACAGGGGACTGGGTGAGCAGTTCTTC. It specifies CASSYRDRGLGEQFF.

The J gene is TRBJ1-2, the V gene TRBV5-4; 8 bases align to TRBD1. The CDR3 runs to 16 residues. Germline V gene lookup returns CDR1 SGHNT and CDR2 YYREEE (reference sequence). After removal of 3 bases from V and 4 bases from J, the junction contained 11 bases not matched to a gene. As DNA, the CDR3 is TGTGCCAGCAGCTCATATGGCTACAGGGGGGGCTATGGCTACACCTTC. Amino acids: CASSSYGYRGGYGYTF.

On this clone itself: Other DNA sequences of this sample code for an identical CDR3. The gene calls are TRBV18 and TRBJ1-2; 8 bases map to TRBD1. The CDR3 is made up of 14 amino acids. Germline CDR1 and CDR2: KGHSH and LQKENI. After removal of 3 bases from V and 4 bases from J, the junction contained 4 bases not matched to a gene. The CDR3 nucleotides read TGTGCCAGCTCACCGCAGGGGGCCGGCTATGGCTACACCTTC. Its protein product is CASSPQGAGYGYTF.